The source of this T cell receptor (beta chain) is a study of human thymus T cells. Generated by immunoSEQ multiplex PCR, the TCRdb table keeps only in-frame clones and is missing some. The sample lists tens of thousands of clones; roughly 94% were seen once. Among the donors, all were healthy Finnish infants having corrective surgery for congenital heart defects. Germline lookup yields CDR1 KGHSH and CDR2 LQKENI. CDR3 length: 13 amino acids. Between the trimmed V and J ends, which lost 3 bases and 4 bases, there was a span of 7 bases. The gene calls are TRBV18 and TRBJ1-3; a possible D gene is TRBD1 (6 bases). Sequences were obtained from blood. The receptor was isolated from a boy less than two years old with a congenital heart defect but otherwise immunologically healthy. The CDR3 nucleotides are TGTGCCAGCTCACCTGGACAGGGAAACACCATATATTTT. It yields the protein CASSPGQGNTIYF. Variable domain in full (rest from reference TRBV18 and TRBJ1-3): NAGVMQNPRHLVRRRGQEARLRCSPMKGHSHVYWYRQLPEEGLKFMVYLQKENIIDESGMPKERFSAEFPKEGPSILRIQQVVRGDSAAYFCASSPGQGNTIYFGEGSWLTVV.